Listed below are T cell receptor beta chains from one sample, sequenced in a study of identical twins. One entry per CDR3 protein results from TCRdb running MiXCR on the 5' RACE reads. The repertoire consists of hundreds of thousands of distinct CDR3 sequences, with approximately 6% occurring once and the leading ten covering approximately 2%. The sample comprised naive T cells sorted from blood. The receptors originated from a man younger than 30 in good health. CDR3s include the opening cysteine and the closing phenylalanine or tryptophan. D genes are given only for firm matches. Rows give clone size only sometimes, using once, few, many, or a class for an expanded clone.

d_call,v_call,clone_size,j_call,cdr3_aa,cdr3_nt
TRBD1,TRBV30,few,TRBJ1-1,CAWTRDRGTEAFF,TGTGCCTGGACCCGAGACAGGGGTACTGAAGCTTTCTTT
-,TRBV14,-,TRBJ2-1,CASSQEIGLPRYNEQFF,TGTGCCAGCAGCCAAGAAATAGGACTACCTCGATACAATGAGCAGTTCTTC
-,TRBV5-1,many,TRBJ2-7,CASSLTSYGDYEQYF,TGCGCCAGCAGCTTGACTAGTTATGGGGACTACGAGCAGTACTTC
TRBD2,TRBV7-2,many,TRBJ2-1,CASSLAVAGGPYNEQFF,TGTGCCAGCAGCTTAGCCGTGGCGGGAGGCCCCTACAATGAGCAGTTCTTC
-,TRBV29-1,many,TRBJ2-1,CSVGGTDEQFF,TGCAGCGTTGGAGGGACGGACGAGCAGTTCTTC
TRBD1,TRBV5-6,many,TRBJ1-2,CASSPGTGNYGYTF,TGTGCCAGCAGCCCCGGGACAGGGAACTATGGCTACACCTTC
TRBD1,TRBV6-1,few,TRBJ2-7,CATTRDRGAEQYF,TGTGCCACCACCCGGGACAGGGGCGCCGAGCAGTACTTC
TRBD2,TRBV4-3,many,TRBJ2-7,CASSQDLAGAYEQYF,TGCGCCAGCAGCCAAGACCTAGCGGGTGCCTACGAGCAGTACTTC
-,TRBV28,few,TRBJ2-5,CAIRQDTQYF,TGTGCCATCAGACAGGACACCCAGTACTTC
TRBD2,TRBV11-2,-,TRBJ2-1,CASSQDFAGAGNEQFF,TGTGCCAGCAGCCAAGACTTTGCGGGAGCCGGGAATGAGCAGTTCTTC
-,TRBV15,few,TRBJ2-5,CATSREGEGEGVGKTQYF,TGTGCCACCAGCAGAGAAGGAGAAGGCGAAGGGGTTGGAAAGACCCAGTACTTC
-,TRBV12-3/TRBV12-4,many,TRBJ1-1,CASSFSVAGNTEAFF,TGTGCCAGCAGTTTCTCTGTGGCGGGCAACACTGAAGCTTTCTTT
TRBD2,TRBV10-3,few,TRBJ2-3,CAISGARLAGGTTSTDTQYF,TGTGCCATCAGTGGGGCGAGACTAGCGGGAGGCACCACTAGCACAGATACGCAGTATTTT
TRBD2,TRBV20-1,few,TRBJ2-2,CSARGRLAGAGELFF,TGCAGTGCTAGAGGGCGACTAGCGGGCGCCGGGGAGCTGTTTTTT
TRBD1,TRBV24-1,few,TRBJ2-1,CATSDLTGTGINEQFF,TGTGCCACCAGTGATTTGACCGGGACAGGGATCAATGAGCAGTTCTTC